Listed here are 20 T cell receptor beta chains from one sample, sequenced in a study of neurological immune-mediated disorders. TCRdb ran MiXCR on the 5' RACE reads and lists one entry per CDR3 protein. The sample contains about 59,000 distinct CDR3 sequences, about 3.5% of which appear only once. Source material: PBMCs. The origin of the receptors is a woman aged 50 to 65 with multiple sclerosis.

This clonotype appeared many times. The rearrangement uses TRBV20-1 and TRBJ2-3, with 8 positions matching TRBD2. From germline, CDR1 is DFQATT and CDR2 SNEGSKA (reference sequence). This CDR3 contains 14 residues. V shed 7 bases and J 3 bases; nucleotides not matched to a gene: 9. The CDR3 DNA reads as TGCAGTGGCACACTAGCGGAAGGGACAGATACGCAGTATTTT. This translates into CSGTLAEGTDTQYF.

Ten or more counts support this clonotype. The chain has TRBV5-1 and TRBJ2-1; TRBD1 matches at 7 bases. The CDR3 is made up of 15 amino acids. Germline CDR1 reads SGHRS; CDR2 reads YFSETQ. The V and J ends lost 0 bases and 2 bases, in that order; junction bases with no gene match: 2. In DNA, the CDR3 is TGCGCCAGCAGCTTGGCACAGGGGCCCTACAATGAGCAGTTCTTC. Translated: CASSLAQGPYNEQFF.

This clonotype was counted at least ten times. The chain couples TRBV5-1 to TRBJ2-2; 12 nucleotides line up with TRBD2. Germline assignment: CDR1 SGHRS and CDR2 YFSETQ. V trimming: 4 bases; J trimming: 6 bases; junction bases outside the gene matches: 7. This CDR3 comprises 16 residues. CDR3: CASSGLPSGRAGELFF. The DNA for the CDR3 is TGCGCCAGCAGCGGCCTCCCTAGCGGGAGGGCCGGGGAGCTGTTTTTT.

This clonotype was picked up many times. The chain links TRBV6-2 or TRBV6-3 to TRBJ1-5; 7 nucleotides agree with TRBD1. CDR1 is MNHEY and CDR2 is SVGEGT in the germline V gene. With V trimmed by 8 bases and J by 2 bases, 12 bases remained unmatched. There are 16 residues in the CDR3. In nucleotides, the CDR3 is TGTGCCAGCTCCCGCGAGGGGGCCTTGGGCAATCAGCCCCAGCATTTT. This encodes CASSREGALGNQPQHF.

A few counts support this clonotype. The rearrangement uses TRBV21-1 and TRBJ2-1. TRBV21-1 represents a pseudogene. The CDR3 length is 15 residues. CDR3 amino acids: CASSKICLPRGEQFF. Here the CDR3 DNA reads TGTGCCAGCAGCAAAATCTGCCTGCCGAGAGGTGAGCAGTTCTTC.

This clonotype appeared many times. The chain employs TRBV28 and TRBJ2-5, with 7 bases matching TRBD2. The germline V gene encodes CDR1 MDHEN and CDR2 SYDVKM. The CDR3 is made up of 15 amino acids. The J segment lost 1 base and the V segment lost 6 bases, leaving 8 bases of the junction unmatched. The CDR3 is CASSSGGSLQETQYF. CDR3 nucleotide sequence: TGTGCCAGCAGCTCCGGGGGGTCCCTCCAAGAGACCCAGTACTTC.

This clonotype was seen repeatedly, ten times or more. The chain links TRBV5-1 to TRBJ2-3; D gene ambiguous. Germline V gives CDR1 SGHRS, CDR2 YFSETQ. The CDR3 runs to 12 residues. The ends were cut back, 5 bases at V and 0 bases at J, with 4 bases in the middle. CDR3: CASRPSTDTQYF. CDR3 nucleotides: TGCGCCAGCAGACCCAGCACAGATACGCAGTATTTT.

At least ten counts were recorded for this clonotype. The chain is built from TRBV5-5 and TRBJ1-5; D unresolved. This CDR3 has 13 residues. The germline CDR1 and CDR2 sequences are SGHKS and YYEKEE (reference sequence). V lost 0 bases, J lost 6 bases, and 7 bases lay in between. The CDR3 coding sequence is TGTGCCAGCAGCTTGGCCGGCACTCAGCCCCAGCATTTT. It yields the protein CASSLAGTQPQHF.

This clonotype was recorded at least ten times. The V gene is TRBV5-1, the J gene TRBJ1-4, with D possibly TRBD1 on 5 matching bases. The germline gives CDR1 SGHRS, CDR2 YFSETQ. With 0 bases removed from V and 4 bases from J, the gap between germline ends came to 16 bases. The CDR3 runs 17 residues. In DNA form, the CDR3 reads TGCGCCAGCAGCTTGGAACCAGGGTCCAGACATAATGAAAAACTGTTTTTT. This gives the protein CASSLEPGSRHNEKLFF.

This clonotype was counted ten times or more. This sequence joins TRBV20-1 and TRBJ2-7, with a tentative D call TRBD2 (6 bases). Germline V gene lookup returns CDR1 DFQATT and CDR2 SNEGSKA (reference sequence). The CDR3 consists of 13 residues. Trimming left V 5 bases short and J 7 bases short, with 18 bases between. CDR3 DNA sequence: TGCAGTGCTGACGGGACTTCTGTGGGGGAGCAGTACTTC. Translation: CSADGTSVGEQYF.

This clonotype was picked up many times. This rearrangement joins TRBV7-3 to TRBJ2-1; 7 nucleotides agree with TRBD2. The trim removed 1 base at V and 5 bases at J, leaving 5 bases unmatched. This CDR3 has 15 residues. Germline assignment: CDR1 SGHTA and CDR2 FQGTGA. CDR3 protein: CASSLSLAVHNEQFF. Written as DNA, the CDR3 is TGTGCCAGCAGCTTAAGCCTAGCGGTACACAATGAGCAGTTCTTC.

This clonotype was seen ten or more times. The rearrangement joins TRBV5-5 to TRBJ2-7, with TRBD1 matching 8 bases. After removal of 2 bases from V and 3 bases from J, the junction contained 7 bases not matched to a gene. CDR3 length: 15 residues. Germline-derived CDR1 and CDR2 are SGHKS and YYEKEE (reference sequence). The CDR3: CASSFTADRGYEQYF. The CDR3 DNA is TGTGCCAGCAGCTTCACCGCCGACAGGGGCTACGAGCAGTACTTC.

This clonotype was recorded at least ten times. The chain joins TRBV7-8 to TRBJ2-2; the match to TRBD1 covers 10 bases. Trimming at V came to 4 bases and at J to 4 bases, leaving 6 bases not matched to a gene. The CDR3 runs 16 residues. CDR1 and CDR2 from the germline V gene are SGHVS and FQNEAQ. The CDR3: CASSWGTGVATGELFF. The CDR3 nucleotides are TGTGCCAGCAGCTGGGGGACAGGGGTTGCCACCGGGGAGCTGTTTTTT.

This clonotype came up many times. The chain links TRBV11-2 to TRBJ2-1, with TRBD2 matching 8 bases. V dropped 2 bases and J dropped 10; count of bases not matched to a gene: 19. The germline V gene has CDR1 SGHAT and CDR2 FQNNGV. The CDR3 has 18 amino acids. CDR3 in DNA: TGTGCCAGCAGCTTATTCCCCGTGGGTAGCGGGACCCAGAACGAGCAGTTCTTC. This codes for CASSLFPVGSGTQNEQFF.

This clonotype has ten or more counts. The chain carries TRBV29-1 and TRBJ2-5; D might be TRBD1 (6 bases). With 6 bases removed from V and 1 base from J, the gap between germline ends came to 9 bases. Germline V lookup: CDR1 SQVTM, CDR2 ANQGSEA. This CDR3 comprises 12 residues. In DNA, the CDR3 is TGCAGCGTGGACAGTCTCCAAGAGACCCAGTACTTC. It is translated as CSVDSLQETQYF.

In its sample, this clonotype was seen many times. CDR3 in amino acids: CASSRGQGNTDTQYF. DNA for the CDR3: TGTGCCAGCAGCCGCGGACAGGGAAACACAGATACGCAGTATTTT. J is TRBJ2-3 and V is TRBV7-3, with 8 bases matching TRBD1. Trimming at V came to 5 bases and at J to 2 bases, leaving 6 bases not matched to a gene. This CDR3 has 15 residues. Germline loops: CDR1 SGHTA, CDR2 FQGTGA.

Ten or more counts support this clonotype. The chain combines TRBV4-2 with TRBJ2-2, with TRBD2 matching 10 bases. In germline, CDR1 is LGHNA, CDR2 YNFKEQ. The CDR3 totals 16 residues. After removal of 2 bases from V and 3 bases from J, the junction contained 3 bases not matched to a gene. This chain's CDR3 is CASSQPGLADTGELFF. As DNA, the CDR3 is TGTGCCAGCAGCCAACCTGGACTAGCGGACACCGGGGAGCTGTTTTTT.

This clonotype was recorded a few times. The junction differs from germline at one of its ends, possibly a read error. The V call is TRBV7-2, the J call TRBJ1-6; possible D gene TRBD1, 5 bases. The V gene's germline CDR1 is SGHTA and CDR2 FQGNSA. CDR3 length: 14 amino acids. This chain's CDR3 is CASSSDRTNSPLHF. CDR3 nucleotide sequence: TGTGCCAGCAGCTCCGACAGAACCAATTCACCCCTACACTTT.

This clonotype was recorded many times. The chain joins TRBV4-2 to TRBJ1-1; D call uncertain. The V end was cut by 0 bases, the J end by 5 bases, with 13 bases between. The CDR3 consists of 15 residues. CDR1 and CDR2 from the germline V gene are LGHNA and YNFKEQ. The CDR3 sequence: CASSQDLALGTEAFF. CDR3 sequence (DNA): TGTGCCAGCAGCCAAGATCTCGCCTTGGGGACTGAAGCTTTCTTT.

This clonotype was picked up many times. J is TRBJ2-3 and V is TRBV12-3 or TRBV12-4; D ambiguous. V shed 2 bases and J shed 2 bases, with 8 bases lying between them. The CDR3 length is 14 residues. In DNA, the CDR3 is TGTGCCAGCAGTTTATGGACGCTCACAGATACGCAGTATTTT. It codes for CASSLWTLTDTQYF.